This T cell receptor beta chain was profiled in a study of shared clonotypes between healthy human individuals. Study overall: Plates per donor: three CD4 naive, three CD4 memory, two CD8 naive, one CD8 memory.

With V trimmed by 5 bases and J by 1 base, 4 bases remained unmatched. This CDR3 has 14 amino acids. Germline CDR1 PRHDT, CDR2 FYEKMQ (reference sequence). Naive CD8 cells were CD45RO-negative, positively selected for CCR7, excluding terminally differentiated effector memory CD45RA+ cells. All donors were Caucasian adults living in Nashville, Tennessee. The authors loaded 200 ng DNA, roughly 33,000 T cell genomes, into sorted-subset replicate PCRs. Using immunoSEQ multiplex PCR, the repertoire was profiled, and TCRdb retains in-frame clones only, with some absent. Of about 700,000 clones in the sample, around 92% were seen once.

The sample taken for sequencing was naive CD8+ T cells sorted from blood. This receptor was identified in a man younger than 45 in good health. The rearrangement uses TRBV13 and TRBJ2-7, with 8 bases aligning to TRBD1. CDR3 region: CASSRGTGSYEQYF. The DNA of the CDR3 is TGTGCCAGCAGCCGCGGGACAGGTTCCTACGAGCAGTACTTC.